One sample yielded the 27 T cell receptor beta chains listed below, sequenced in a study of T cell responses to AZD1222 COVID-19 vaccine. Profiling relied on immunoSEQ multiplex PCR, and the TCRdb table lists in-frame clones only, not all of them. Counted here are 60,000 to 75,000 clones, about 80% occurring once; the ten biggest clones make up over 3%. The sample consisted of peripheral blood, taken 28 days after the second AZD1222 dose. Receptors originate from an adult who received the AZD1222 COVID-19 vaccine.

V and J are TRBV6-1 and TRBJ1-5; 10 bases are a match to TRBD1. Unmatched junction bases numbered 6, after V lost 2 bases and J lost 2 bases. Germline loops: CDR1 MNHNS, CDR2 SASEGT. CDR3 length: 17 amino acids. CDR3 loop: CASSEWGQGRGNQPQHF. DNA for the CDR3: TGTGCCAGCAGTGAATGGGGACAGGGGAGAGGCAATCAGCCCCAGCATTTT.

The V gene is TRBV5-5, the J gene TRBJ2-7; 7 bases are shared with TRBD2. Germline V gene sequence: CDR1 SGHKS, CDR2 YYEKEE (reference sequence). Trimming took 4 bases from V and 1 from J; bases not matched to a gene: 14. CDR3 size: 17 residues. In DNA form, the CDR3 reads TGTGCCAGCAGCCCTACCCCGGGAGGAGCAGATTCCTACGAGCAGTACTTC. This codes for CASSPTPGGADSYEQYF.

The chain joins TRBV5-5 to TRBJ2-7; D might be TRBD1 or TRBD2, each matching 5 bases. The germline gives CDR1 SGHKS, CDR2 YYEKEE (reference sequence). V was shortened by 3 bases and J by 0 bases, with 13 bases between the two germline ends. The CDR3 is 15 residues long. The CDR3 bases are TGTGCCAGCAGCTGGGACCTAGGTAGCTCCTACGAGCAGTACTTC. The encoded protein is CASSWDLGSSYEQYF. The variable domain in full, completed from reference TRBV5-5 and TRBJ2-7, reads DAGVTQSPTHLIKTRGQQVTLRCSPISGHKSVSWYQQVLGQGPQFIFQYYEKEERGRGNFPDRFSARQFPNYSSELNVNALLLGDSALYLCASSWDLGSSYEQYFGPGTRLTVT.

Written as DNA, the CDR3 is TGTGCCAGCATCCGAGGGGGGACAGGGGGCCCCCTGGAAGGCTACACCTTC. Translation: CASIRGGTGGPLEGYTF. The V gene is TRBV28, the J gene TRBJ1-2; 12 bases are shared with TRBD1. Germline trimming cut 7 bases from V and 8 bases from J; bases unmatched to any gene: 17. The CDR3 sequence is 17 residues long. Germline CDR1 and CDR2: MDHEN and SYDVKM.

The chain has TRBV28 and TRBJ2-7; D not resolved. The germline V and J ends were trimmed by 3 bases and 5 bases, with 11 bases remaining between them. This CDR3 region has 13 residues. Germline CDR1 and CDR2: MDHEN and SYDVKM. CDR3 nucleotide sequence: TGTGCCAGCAGTTTGTCACGGATCCACGAGCAGTACTTC. This gives the protein CASSLSRIHEQYF.

This clone was counted only a few times. V and J are TRBV28 and TRBJ1-6; D may be TRBD1 (5 bases). CDR3 length equals 16 residues. The V end lost 1 base, the J end lost 4 bases, and 11 bases lay between the germline ends. Per the germline V gene, CDR1 is MDHEN and CDR2 is SYDVKM. Here the CDR3 reads CASSLLTGQYNSPLHF. In DNA form, the CDR3 reads TGTGCCAGCAGTTTATTAACGGGGCAGTATAATTCACCCCTCCACTTT. Complete variable domain (other parts from reference TRBV28 and TRBJ1-6): DVKVTQSSRYLVKRTGEKVFLECVQDMDHENMFWYRQDPGLGLRLIYFSYDVKMKEKGDIPEGYSVSREKKERFSLILESASTNQTSMYLCASSLLTGQYNSPLHFGNGTRLTVT.

The gene calls are TRBV4-2 and TRBJ2-4, with a tentative D call TRBD1 (6 bases). The V end was cut by 0 bases, the J end by 0 bases, with 12 bases between. CDR3 length: 17 amino acids. The germline gives CDR1 LGHNA, CDR2 YNFKEQ. The CDR3 loop is CASSQDATGVAKNIQYF. The CDR3 DNA sequence: TGTGCCAGCAGCCAAGACGCGACAGGCGTAGCCAAAAACATTCAGTACTTC.

The genes are TRBV5-1 and TRBJ2-3; 9 nucleotides line up with TRBD1. With V trimmed by 3 bases and J by 3 bases, 2 bases remained unmatched. This CDR3 region has 14 residues. CDR1 is SGHRS, CDR2 YFSETQ, per germline. DNA of the CDR3: TGCGCCAGCAGCTCGACAGGGGGGACAGATACGCAGTATTTT. Its protein product is CASSSTGGTDTQYF.

The gene calls are TRBV6-4 and TRBJ2-3, with 12 bases aligning to TRBD2. Germline values: CDR1 MRHNA, CDR2 SNTAGT. After removal of 3 bases from V and 8 bases from J, the junction contained 3 bases not matched to a gene. The CDR3 extends over 14 amino acids. Written as DNA, the CDR3 is TGTGCCAGCAGTGAGACTAGCGGGGGTGTTACGCAGTATTTT. This codes for CASSETSGGVTQYF.

V usage is TRBV20-1 and J usage is TRBJ1-2; unclear D gene. V lost 0 bases and J lost 5, with 1 base in between. The CDR3 is made up of 10 amino acids. Germline V gene lookup returns CDR1 DFQATT and CDR2 SNEGSKA (reference sequence). CDR3 DNA sequence: TGCAGTGCTAGAGATTATGGCTACACCTTC. The encoded protein is CSARDYGYTF.

The CDR3 DNA reads as TGTGCCAGCAGTTTCCGGACAGGGGTTTCTGGGGAGCTGTTTTTT. Its translation: CASSFRTGVSGELFF. This rearrangement joins TRBV28 to TRBJ2-2; TRBD1 matches 9 bases. Unmatched junction bases numbered 7, after V lost 3 bases and J lost 8 bases. The CDR3 totals 15 residues. Germline values: CDR1 MDHEN, CDR2 SYDVKM.

This clone occurred a few times. The chain uses TRBV11-3 and TRBJ2-3, with 7 bases lining up with TRBD1. V dropped 3 bases and J dropped 0; count of bases not matched to a gene: 6. The CDR3 consists of 16 residues. Looked up from germline, CDR1 is SGHNT and CDR2 is YENEEA. The CDR3 loop is CASSFGTDASTDTQYF. The CDR3 DNA follows: TGTGCCAGCAGCTTCGGGACAGATGCTAGCACAGATACGCAGTATTTT.

In its sample, this clone is medium-sized. The chain links TRBV2 to TRBJ2-7; D perhaps matches TRBD2 (6 bases). V shed 1 base and J shed 7 bases, with 14 bases lying between them. The CDR3 runs 14 residues. In germline, CDR1 is SNHLY, CDR2 FYNNEI. The CDR3 DNA follows: TGTGCCAGCAGTGAAGTGGCTAGCGCAGGGGAGCAGTACTTC. Its protein product is CASSEVASAGEQYF.

This clone was seen a handful of times. V gene TRBV5-1 combines with J gene TRBJ2-3, with a possible D match to TRBD2 (5 bases). In germline, CDR1 is SGHRS, CDR2 YFSETQ. The V and J ends lost 5 bases and 3 bases respectively, with 16 bases between them. The CDR3 extends over 15 amino acids. CDR3 DNA: TGCGCCAGCAGTCCGGGGTCTACTGGGACAGATACGCAGTATTTT. Its protein product is CASSPGSTGTDTQYF.

This clone was picked up one time. The chain couples TRBV14 to TRBJ1-2; D not resolved. The germline V and J ends were trimmed by 0 bases and 7 bases, with 12 bases remaining between them. The CDR3 totals 14 residues. Per the germline V gene, CDR1 is SGHDN and CDR2 is FVKESK. CDR3 amino acids: CASSQESRFAGYTF. CDR3 bases: TGTGCCAGCAGCCAAGAAAGTCGCTTTGCTGGCTACACCTTC. Based on the CDR3 plus reference TRBV14 and TRBJ1-2, the full variable domain is EAGVTQFPSHSVIEKGQTVTLRCDPISGHDNLYWYRRVMGKEIKFLLHFVKESKQDESGMPNNRFLAERTGGTYSTLKVQPAELEDSGVYFCASSQESRFAGYTFGSGTRLTVV.

This clone was seen once. The chain carries TRBV3-1 (or the pseudogene TRBV3-2) and TRBJ1-2; 8 nucleotides match TRBD1. Germline V gives CDR1 LGHDT, CDR2 YNNKEL (reference sequence). Unmatched junction bases numbered 10, after V lost 1 base and J lost 0 bases. The CDR3 is 18 residues long. In DNA, the CDR3 is TGTGCCAGCAGCCAAGGTTACGGACAGGGCCAAGCTAACTATGGCTACACCTTC. The encoded protein is CASSQGYGQGQANYGYTF.

By frequency in the sample, this clone is medium-sized (0.01 to 0.1%). The chain carries TRBV28 and TRBJ1-5, with D unresolved. The CDR3 extends over 13 amino acids. The germline V gene encodes CDR1 MDHEN and CDR2 SYDVKM. Trimming took 2 bases from V and 6 from J, leaving 8 bases between them. CDR3 in DNA: TGTGCCAGCAGTTTACCCCCTCGTCAGCCCCAGCATTTT. Its protein is CASSLPPRQPQHF. Combining the CDR3 with reference TRBV28 and TRBJ1-5 gives the whole variable domain DVKVTQSSRYLVKRTGEKVFLECVQDMDHENMFWYRQDPGLGLRLIYFSYDVKMKEKGDIPEGYSVSREKKERFSLILESASTNQTSMYLCASSLPPRQPQHFGDGTRLSIL.

The chain uses TRBV12-3 or TRBV12-4 and TRBJ1-2; D gene uncertain. CDR3 size: 13 residues. Trimming stripped 7 bases from V and 8 bases from J, with 17 bases between. The CDR3 DNA sequence: TGTGCCAGCAAGAGTATAGAGGCTGGGGGCTACACCTTC. Translating gives CASKSIEAGGYTF.

V is TRBV21-1 and J is TRBJ2-1; the D call of TRBD1 is as the table states it, not checked on the DNA. TRBV21-1 is a listed pseudogene. The CDR3 loop spans 15 amino acids. The chain's CDR3 is CASPRYRAPYNEQFF. CDR3 DNA sequence: TGTGCCAGCCCGCGGTACAGGGCTCCCTACAATGAGCAGTTCTTC.

V and J are TRBV24-1 and TRBJ2-1, with 7 bases fitting TRBD1. Germline assignment: CDR1 KGHDR and CDR2 SFDVKD. The CDR3 runs to 16 residues. The J segment lost 6 bases and the V segment lost 4 bases, leaving 11 bases of the junction unmatched. The DNA for the CDR3 is TGTGCCACCAGTGACTTCACAGGGGATTTTTCCAATGAGCAGTTCTTC. It specifies CATSDFTGDFSNEQFF.

The chain has TRBV7-9 and TRBJ1-1; 9 nucleotides match TRBD1. With V trimmed by 5 bases and J by 1 base, 8 bases remained unmatched. This CDR3 contains 16 residues. CDR1 SEHNR and CDR2 FQNEAQ come from the germline V gene (reference sequence). CDR3 region: CASSPGTGLRNTEAFF. The CDR3 DNA follows: TGTGCCAGCAGCCCCGGGACAGGGCTACGGAACACTGAAGCTTTCTTT.

This clone was observed a few times. This chain connects TRBV7-3 to TRBJ1-1; a possible D gene is TRBD1 (5 bases). This CDR3 is 12 amino acids long. The V gene lost 5 bases and the J gene lost 3 bases, with 7 bases spanning the gap. Germline CDR1 SGHTA, CDR2 FQGTGA. CDR3 bases: TGTGCCAGCAGCCGGGGGGACACTGAAGCTTTCTTT. The encoded protein is CASSRGDTEAFF.

The chain links TRBV3-1 (or the pseudogene TRBV3-2) to TRBJ2-3, with 10 bases fitting TRBD1. There are 14 residues in the CDR3. V lost 4 bases to trimming and J lost 15 bases; unmatched junction nucleotides: 13. Germline CDR1 is LGHDT and CDR2 is YNNKEL (reference sequence). For the CDR3, the DNA is TGTGCCAGCAGCCCAGCATGGGGACAGGGGTATCTTTATTTT. Translation gives CASSPAWGQGYLYF.

The chain employs TRBV14 and TRBJ1-2; D is unclear. V lost 2 bases, J lost 4 bases, and 17 bases lay in between. Germline CDR1 reads SGHDN; CDR2 reads FVKESK. The CDR3 length is 16 residues. The CDR3 loop is CASSQLPTPFGYGYTF. CDR3 in DNA: TGTGCCAGCAGCCAACTCCCGACTCCTTTTGGCTATGGCTACACCTTC.

This clone was picked up a small number of times. The rearrangement joins TRBV5-4 to TRBJ1-2; 7 bases agree with TRBD1. Germline CDR1 reads SGHNT; CDR2 reads YYREEE (reference sequence). V gave up 1 base and J gave up 8 bases; unmatched junction bases: 5. The length of the CDR3 is 13 residues. The CDR3 DNA is TGTGCCAGCAGCTTGCGACAGGGTGACGGCTACACCTTC. Translated, it gives CASSLRQGDGYTF.

The chain links TRBV28 to TRBJ2-2; D not resolved. Germline CDR1 and CDR2: MDHEN and SYDVKM. CDR3 length: 13 residues. V lost 4 bases and J 2 bases, leaving 5 bases between the germline ends. The CDR3 is CASSSLNTGELFF. In DNA form, the CDR3 reads TGTGCCAGCAGTTCTCTCAACACCGGGGAGCTGTTTTTT.

The chain is built from TRBV5-5 and TRBJ2-7; D not certain. The CDR3 contains 15 residues. Germline CDR1 SGHKS, CDR2 YYEKEE (reference sequence). Trimming took 4 bases from V and 1 from J, leaving 15 bases between them. The CDR3 loop reads CASSIDPGNSYEQYF. The CDR3 DNA reads TGTGCCAGCAGCATAGACCCGGGCAATTCCTACGAGCAGTACTTC.